This T cell receptor beta chain originates from a study of T cell changes during pregnancy in multiple sclerosis. Clones were sequenced by immunoSEQ multiplex PCR, and TCRdb holds only the in-frame ones, with some missing. The top ten clones hold roughly 9% of a sample with about 24,000 clones, over 85% of them seen once. V lost 5 bases to trimming and J lost 2 bases; unmatched junction nucleotides: 3. The CDR3 runs 14 residues. The germline V gene encodes CDR1 MNHEY and CDR2 SVGAGI. This clone was detected only once. The gene calls are TRBV6-5 and TRBJ1-5, with 7 bases that match TRBD1. This specimen consisted of CD8+ T cells from peripheral blood mononuclear cells, obtained in the third trimester of pregnancy. This clonotype was sampled from a female donor in good health, enrolled as a control in a pregnancy study. CDR3 protein: CASSPGQGNQPQHF. For the CDR3, the DNA is TGTGCCAGCAGTCCAGGACAGGGCAATCAGCCCCAGCATTTT.